These 10 T cell receptor beta chains were sequenced from one sample in a study of immune evolution from preneoplasia to lung adenocarcinoma. Produced via immunoSEQ multiplex PCR; TCRdb's table is partial and in-frame only. The profile shows 20,000 or so clones, about 79% of them singletons. Sequencing was carried out using FFPE invasive lung adenocarcinoma tissue. All receptors come from a person in their 60s with lung adenocarcinoma.

The J gene is TRBJ2-2, the V gene TRBV18; D is unresolved. Germline-derived CDR1 and CDR2 are KGHSH and LQKENI. Between the trimmed V and J ends, which lost 6 bases and 2 bases, there was a span of 10 bases. This CDR3 spans 14 amino acids. The CDR3, as DNA: TGTGCCAGCTCGTCGGACGGTAACACCGGGGAGCTGTTTTTT. Translating it yields CASSSDGNTGELFF.

The V call is TRBV18, the J call TRBJ1-1; 11 bases map to TRBD1. Germline CDR1 KGHSH, CDR2 LQKENI. Trimming at V came to 2 bases and at J to 7 bases, leaving 6 bases not matched to a gene. The CDR3 is 15 residues long. CDR3 residues: CASSPRDRGTNEAFF. In DNA, the CDR3 is TGTGCCAGCTCACCAAGGGACAGGGGGACCAATGAAGCTTTCTTT. The complete variable domain, with remaining parts taken from reference TRBV18 and TRBJ1-1, reads NAGVMQNPRHLVRRRGQEARLRCSPMKGHSHVYWYRQLPEEGLKFMVYLQKENIIDESGMPKERFSAEFPKEGPSILRIQQVVRGDSAAYFCASSPRDRGTNEAFFGQGTRLTVV.

This clone was recorded once. The gene calls are TRBV19 and TRBJ2-2; 7 bases are shared with TRBD1. The CDR3 length is 13 residues. Germline V gene data show CDR1 as LNHDA and CDR2 as SQIVND (reference sequence). The V segment lost 10 bases and the J segment 6 bases; nucleotides outside the gene matches: 8. CDR3 amino acids: CAIPGQKAGELFF. The DNA of the CDR3 is TGTGCCATACCGGGACAGAAAGCCGGGGAGCTGTTTTTT.

The chain uses TRBV18 and TRBJ2-3; D possibly corresponds to TRBD2 (5 bases). Per the germline V gene, CDR1 is KGHSH and CDR2 is LQKENI. The length of the CDR3 is 15 residues. V dropped 3 bases and J dropped 0 bases, with 10 bases sitting between them. The CDR3 DNA reads TGTGCCAGCTCACCCGACTACCTTAGCACAGATACGCAGTATTTT. It encodes CASSPDYLSTDTQYF.

J is TRBJ1-4 and V is TRBV5-5, with no clear D. This CDR3 spans 13 amino acids. The V end lost 0 bases, the J end lost 8 bases, and 8 bases lay between the germline ends. The germline V gene encodes CDR1 SGHKS and CDR2 YYEKEE (reference sequence). In DNA, the CDR3 is TGTGCCAGCAGCTTGGTAGTAAGGGAAAAACTGTTTTTT. This translates into CASSLVVREKLFF.

This clone was recorded a few times. The chain has TRBV10-3 and TRBJ1-1, with 7 positions matching TRBD1. Trimming removed 7 bases from V and 0 bases from J; junction bases left unmatched: 11. The CDR3 has 16 amino acids. Germline V gene data show CDR1 as ENHRY and CDR2 as SYGVKD. CDR3 loop: CAIKGGQGGMNTEAFF. CDR3 bases: TGTGCCATCAAGGGAGGGCAGGGGGGCATGAACACTGAAGCTTTCTTT.

J is TRBJ1-6 and V is TRBV7-9, with 9 nucleotides matching TRBD1. The V segment lost 5 bases and the J segment 10 bases; nucleotides outside the gene matches: 9. CDR3 size: 15 residues. Germline CDR1 SEHNR, CDR2 FQNEAQ (reference sequence). The CDR3 loop is CASSETGGARSPLHF. The CDR3 DNA is TGTGCCAGCAGCGAGACAGGGGGTGCGAGATCACCCCTCCACTTT.

This chain connects TRBV28 to TRBJ2-2; TRBD2 is a possible D gene (5 bases). CDR3 length: 14 residues. Trimming left V 4 bases short and J 3 bases short, with 9 bases between. Germline-derived CDR1 and CDR2 are MDHEN and SYDVKM. Here the CDR3 reads CASSSGLDTGELFF. The CDR3 coding sequence is TGTGCCAGCAGTTCGGGATTGGACACCGGGGAGCTGTTTTTT.

The CDR3 DNA reads TGTGCCAGCTCACCCCTGGCAGGTTCCGGGGCCAACGTCCTGACTTTC. Residues: CASSPLAGSGANVLTF. V and J are TRBV18 and TRBJ2-6; D not certain. CDR3 length equals 16 residues. Germline CDR1 KGHSH, CDR2 LQKENI. Trimming removed 3 bases from V and 4 bases from J, with 13 bases in between.

The chain couples TRBV18 to TRBJ2-5; D remains ambiguous. The CDR3 spans 13 residues. Germline values: CDR1 KGHSH, CDR2 LQKENI. The V end lost 4 bases, the J end lost 0 bases, and 6 bases lay between the germline ends. The CDR3 DNA is TGTGCCAGCTCACTACAGTACCAAGAGACCCAGTACTTC. It yields the protein CASSLQYQETQYF.